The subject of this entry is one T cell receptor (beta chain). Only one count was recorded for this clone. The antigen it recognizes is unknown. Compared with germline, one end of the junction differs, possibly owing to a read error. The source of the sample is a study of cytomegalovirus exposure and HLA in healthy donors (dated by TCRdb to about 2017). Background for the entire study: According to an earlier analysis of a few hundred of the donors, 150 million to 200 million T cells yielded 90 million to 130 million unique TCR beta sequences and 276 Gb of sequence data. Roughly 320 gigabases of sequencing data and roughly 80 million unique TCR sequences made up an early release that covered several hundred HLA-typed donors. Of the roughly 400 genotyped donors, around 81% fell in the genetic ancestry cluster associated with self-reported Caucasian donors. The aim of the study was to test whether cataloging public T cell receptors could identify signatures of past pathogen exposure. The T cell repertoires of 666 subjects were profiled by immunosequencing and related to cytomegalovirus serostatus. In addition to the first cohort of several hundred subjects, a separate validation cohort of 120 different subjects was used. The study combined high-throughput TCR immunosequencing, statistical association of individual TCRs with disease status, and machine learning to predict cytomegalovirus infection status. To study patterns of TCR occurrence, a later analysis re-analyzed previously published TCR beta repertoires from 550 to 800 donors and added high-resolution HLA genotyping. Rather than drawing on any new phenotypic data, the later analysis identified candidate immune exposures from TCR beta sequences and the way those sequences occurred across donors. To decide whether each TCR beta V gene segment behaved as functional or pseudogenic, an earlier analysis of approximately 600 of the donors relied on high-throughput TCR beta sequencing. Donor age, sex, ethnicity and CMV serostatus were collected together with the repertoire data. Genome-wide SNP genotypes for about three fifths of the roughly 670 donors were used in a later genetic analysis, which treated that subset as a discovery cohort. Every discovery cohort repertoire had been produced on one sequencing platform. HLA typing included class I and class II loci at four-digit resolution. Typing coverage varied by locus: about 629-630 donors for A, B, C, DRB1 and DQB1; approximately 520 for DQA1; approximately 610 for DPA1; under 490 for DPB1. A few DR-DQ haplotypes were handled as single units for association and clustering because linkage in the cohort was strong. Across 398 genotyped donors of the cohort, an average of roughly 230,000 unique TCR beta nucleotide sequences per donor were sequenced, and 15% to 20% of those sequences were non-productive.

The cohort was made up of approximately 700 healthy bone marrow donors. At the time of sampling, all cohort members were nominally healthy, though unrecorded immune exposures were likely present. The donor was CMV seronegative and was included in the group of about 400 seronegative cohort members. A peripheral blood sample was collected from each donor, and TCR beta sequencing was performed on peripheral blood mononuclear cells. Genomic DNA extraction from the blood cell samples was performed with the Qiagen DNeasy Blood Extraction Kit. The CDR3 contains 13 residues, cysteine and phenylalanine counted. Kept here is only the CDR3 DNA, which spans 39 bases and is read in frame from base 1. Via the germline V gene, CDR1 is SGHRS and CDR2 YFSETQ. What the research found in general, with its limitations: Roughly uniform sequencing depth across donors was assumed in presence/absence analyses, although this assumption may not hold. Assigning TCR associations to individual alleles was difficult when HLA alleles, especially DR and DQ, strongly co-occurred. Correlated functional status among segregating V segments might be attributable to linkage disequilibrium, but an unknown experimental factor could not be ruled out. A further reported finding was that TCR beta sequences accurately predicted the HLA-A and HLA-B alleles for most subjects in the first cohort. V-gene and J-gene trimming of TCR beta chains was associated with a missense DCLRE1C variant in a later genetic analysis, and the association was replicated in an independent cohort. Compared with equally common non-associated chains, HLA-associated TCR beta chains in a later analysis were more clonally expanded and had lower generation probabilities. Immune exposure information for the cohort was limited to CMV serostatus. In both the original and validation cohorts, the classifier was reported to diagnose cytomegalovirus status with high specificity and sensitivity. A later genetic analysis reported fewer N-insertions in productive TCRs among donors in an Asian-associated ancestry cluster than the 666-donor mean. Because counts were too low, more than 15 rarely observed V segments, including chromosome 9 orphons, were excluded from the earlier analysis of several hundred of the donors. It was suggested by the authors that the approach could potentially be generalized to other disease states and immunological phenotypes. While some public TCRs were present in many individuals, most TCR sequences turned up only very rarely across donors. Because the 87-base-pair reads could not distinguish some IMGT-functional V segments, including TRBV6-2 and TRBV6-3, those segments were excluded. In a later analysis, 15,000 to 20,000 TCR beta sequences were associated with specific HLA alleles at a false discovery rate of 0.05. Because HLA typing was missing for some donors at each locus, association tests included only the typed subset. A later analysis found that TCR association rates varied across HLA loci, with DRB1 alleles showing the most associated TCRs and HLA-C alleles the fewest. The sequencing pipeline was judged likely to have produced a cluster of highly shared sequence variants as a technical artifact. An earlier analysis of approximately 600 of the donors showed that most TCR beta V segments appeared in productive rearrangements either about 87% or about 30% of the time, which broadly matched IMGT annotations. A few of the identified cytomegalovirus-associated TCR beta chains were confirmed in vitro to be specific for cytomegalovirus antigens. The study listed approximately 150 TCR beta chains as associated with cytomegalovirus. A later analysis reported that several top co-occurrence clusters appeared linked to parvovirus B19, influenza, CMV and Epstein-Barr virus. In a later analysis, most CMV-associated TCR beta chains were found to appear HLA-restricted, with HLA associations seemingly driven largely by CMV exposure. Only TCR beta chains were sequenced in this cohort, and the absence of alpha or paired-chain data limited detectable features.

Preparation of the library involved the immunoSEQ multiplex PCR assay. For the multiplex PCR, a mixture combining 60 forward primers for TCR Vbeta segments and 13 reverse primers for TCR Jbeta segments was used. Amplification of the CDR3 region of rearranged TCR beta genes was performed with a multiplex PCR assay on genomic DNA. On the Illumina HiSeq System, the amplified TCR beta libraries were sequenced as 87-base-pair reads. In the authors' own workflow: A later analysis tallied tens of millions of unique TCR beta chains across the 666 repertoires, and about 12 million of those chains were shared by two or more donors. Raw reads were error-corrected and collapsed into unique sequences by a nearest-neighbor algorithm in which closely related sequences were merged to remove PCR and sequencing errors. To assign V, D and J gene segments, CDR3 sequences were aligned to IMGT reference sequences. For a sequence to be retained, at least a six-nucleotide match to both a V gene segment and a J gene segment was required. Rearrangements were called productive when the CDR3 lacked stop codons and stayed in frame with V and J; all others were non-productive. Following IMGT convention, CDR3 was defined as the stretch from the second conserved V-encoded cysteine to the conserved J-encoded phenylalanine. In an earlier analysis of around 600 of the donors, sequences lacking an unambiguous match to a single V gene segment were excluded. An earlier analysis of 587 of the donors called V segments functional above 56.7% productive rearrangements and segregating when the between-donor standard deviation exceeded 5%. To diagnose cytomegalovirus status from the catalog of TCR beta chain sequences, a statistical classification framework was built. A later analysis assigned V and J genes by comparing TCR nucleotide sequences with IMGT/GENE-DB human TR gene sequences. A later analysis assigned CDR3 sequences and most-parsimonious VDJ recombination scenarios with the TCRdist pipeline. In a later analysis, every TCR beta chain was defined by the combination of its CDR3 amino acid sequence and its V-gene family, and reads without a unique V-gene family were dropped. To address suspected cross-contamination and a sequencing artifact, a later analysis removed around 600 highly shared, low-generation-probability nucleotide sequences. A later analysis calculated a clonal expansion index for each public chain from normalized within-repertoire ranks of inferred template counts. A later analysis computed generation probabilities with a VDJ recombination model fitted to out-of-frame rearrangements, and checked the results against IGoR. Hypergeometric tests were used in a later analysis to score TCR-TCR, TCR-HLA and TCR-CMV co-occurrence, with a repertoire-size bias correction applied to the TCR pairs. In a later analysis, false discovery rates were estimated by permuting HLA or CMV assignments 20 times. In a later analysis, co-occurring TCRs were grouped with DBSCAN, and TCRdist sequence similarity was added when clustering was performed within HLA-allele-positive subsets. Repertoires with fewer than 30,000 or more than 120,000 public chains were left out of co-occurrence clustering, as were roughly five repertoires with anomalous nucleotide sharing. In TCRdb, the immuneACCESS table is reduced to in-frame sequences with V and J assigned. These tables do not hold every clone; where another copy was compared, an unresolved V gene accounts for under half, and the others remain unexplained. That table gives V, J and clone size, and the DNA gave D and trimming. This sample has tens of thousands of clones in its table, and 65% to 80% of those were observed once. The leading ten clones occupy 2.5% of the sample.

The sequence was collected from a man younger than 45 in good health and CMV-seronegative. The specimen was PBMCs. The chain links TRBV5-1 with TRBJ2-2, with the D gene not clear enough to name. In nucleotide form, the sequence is TGCGCCAGCAGATTGGTGGGCCCCGGGGAGCTGTTTTTT. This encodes CASRLVGPGELFF.